These T cell receptor beta chains were read from a single sample in a study of regulatory T cells in long-lasting Graves disease. TCRdb re-called the multiplex PCR reads with MiXCR, one entry per CDR3 protein. The table lists 620,000 or so distinct CDR3 sequences, roughly 15% of them singletons, with about 17% in the top ten. These same data were also listed under a study on T cells in Graves' hyperthyroidism and ophthalmopathy.

Sequencing used peripheral blood mononuclear cells (PBMCs), obtained at new diagnosis, from a patient treated with antithyroid drugs. These receptors all stem from a woman under 40 with Graves disease. CDR3s leave out the opening cysteine and the closing phenylalanine or tryptophan.

cdr3_length	v_call	j_call	cdr3_aa
12	TRBV20-1	TRBJ2-1	SAYRVGSYNEQF
14	TRBV5-1	TRBJ2-1	ASSSLPGSSYNEQF
11	TRBV10-3	TRBJ1-1	AISEGFHTEAF
13	TRBV5-1	TRBJ2-7	ASSPNPGGDGEQY
15	TRBV6-1	TRBJ1-2	ASSRQNQGTGVKGYT
13	TRBV18	TRBJ1-5	ASSPTGNNNQPQH
12	TRBV2	TRBJ2-1	ASSAGGGYNEQF
12	TRBV7-2	TRBJ2-7	ASSLDGTRYEQY
13	TRBV28	TRBJ1-2	ASSFDRDGMYGYT
13	TRBV5-1	TRBJ2-5	ASSLLAGAVETQY
11	TRBV28	TRBJ1-3	ASSSGPYITIY
11	TRBV11-3	TRBJ1-1	ASSLDGSGEAF
12	TRBV20-1	TRBJ1-5	SAPQGISNQPQH
14	TRBV27	TRBJ2-3	ASSFVAVLSTDTQY
13	TRBV7-9	TRBJ2-5	ASSLDVVRWETQY
11	TRBV6-2/TRBV6-3	TRBJ1-1	ASTRQDVYEAF
15	TRBV20-1	TRBJ2-1	SARDVLGVNGYYEQF
13	TRBV11-2	TRBJ2-3	ASSLVFGATDTQY
10	TRBV12-5	TRBJ2-3	ASGLDRDYSY
12	TRBV20-1	TRBJ1-2	SADRGRANYGYT
9	TRBV10-2	TRBJ2-5	ASSGMGTQY
14	TRBV7-2	TRBJ2-5	ASSPVTGSGGDEQY
14	TRBV4-1	TRBJ2-3	ASSQSGGRSTDTQY
14	TRBV28	TRBJ2-5	ASSSLLATTGETQY
14	TRBV29-1	TRBJ2-1	SVEDPGLAGFGEQF
13	TRBV5-1	TRBJ1-5	ASSPDGQNNQPQH
10	TRBV12-3/TRBV12-4	TRBJ1-3	ASTVTGNTIY
14	TRBV6-2/TRBV6-3	TRBJ2-7	ASSYRTGTGFYEQY
13	TRBV2	TRBJ2-3	ASSQTAGTTDTQY
14	TRBV5-1	TRBJ2-1	ASSPAREGRDNEQF